This T cell receptor beta chain was recovered during a study of human T cells and chemical hapten exposure. For the study at large: The variation in per-sample TCR yields arose mainly from small differences in pooled library volumes. Study-level findings and limits: High-frequency TCRs, those above 1 in 1000, stayed the same after DPC sensitization.

Time point indicated: healthy volunteer bleed at 6 weeks. Unfractionated whole blood was the source of the extracted total RNA. Germline-derived CDR1 and CDR2 are SNHLY and FYNNEI. V dropped 4 bases and J dropped 4; count of bases not matched to a gene: 9. The CDR3 covers 16 residues. Turning to this clonotype: As yet, its antigen is unknown.

Via MiXCR, TCRdb re-called the RACE reads, giving one row per CDR3 protein. This table holds some 81,000 distinct CDR3 sequences, around 9.3% found once. The specimen sequenced was whole blood. This TCR came from a female donor in good health. Some clones in this sample may be carry-over from other donors' samples. This chain joins TRBV2 and TRBJ2-3; 9 bases map to TRBD2. CDR3 sequence: CASSVRGGALADTQYF. Written as DNA, the CDR3 is TGTGCCAGCAGTGTTCGCGGGGGGGCTCTCGCAGATACGCAGTATTTT.